This T cell receptor (beta chain) is from a study of OX40 agonist ivuxolimab in advanced cancers. Study details: The dose-escalation cohort had hepatocellular carcinoma, melanoma, renal cell or head and neck cancer. Among those enrolled, mean age was 60 years (range roughly 20 to 79) and less than 90% were male.

Here immunoSEQ multiplex PCR was the method, and the copy in TCRdb shows in-frame clones only, minus some. In the table there are roughly 45,000 clones, 75% to 90% of which are singletons. Enrollment shut out patients with autoimmune disease history or systemic immunosuppression. Blood sampling took place at baseline, cycle 4 day 1, and cycle 7 day 1. The specimen comprised CD4+ or CD8+ T cells sorted from blood, sampled in a trial of the OX40 agonist ivuxolimab. This clonotype was sampled from an adult with an advanced solid tumor such as melanoma, head and neck, liver or kidney cancer.

In DNA form, the CDR3 reads TGCGCCAGCCTCCCCACCGGGCAGGGAAAGAACGAGCAGTACTTC. Its protein is CASLPTGQGKNEQYF. The chain is built from TRBV23-1 and TRBJ2-7; D possibly corresponds to TRBD1 (5 bases). TRBV23-1 is an ORF for which the function is uncertain. V was cut by 8 bases and J by 5 bases, with 22 bases left in between. The CDR3 runs 15 residues.